These 26 T cell receptor beta chains were sequenced from one sample in a study of blood T cell repertoires in COVID-19. Repertoires were generated with immunoSEQ multiplex PCR, while TCRdb's copy carries only in-frame clones and drops some. The sample holds about 160,000 clones; roughly 89% are singletons and the top ten take about 9.3%. Source material: peripheral blood. The receptors derive from a woman aged 65 to 85 with COVID-19, enrolled during active disease.

As concerns this clone: Germline is not matched at one junction end, which may reflect a read error. J is TRBJ1-5 and V is TRBV28, with 9 bases fitting TRBD1. Germline CDR1 reads MDHEN; CDR2 reads SYDVKM. The length of the CDR3 is 18 residues. The chain's CDR3 is CASSLWGPTGGGNQPQHF. The CDR3 DNA reads as TGTGCCAGCAGTCTATGGGGCCCAACAGGGGGCGGCAATCAGCCCCAGCATTTT.

This clone was counted only a few times. The chain has TRBV6-5 and TRBJ2-1; 10 positions agree with TRBD2. The junction had 9 bases not matched to a gene; V was cut back by 4 bases and J by 9 bases. Germline values: CDR1 MNHEY, CDR2 SVGAGI. The CDR3 runs 15 residues. The CDR3 DNA sequence: TGTGCCAGCAGTTTCACTAGCGGGGCCCATGGTGAGCAGTTCTTC. Its translation: CASSFTSGAHGEQFF.

The genes are TRBV2 and TRBJ1-6; TRBD1 matches 7 bases. This CDR3 region has 14 residues. J was trimmed by 9 bases and V by 4 bases; bases with no gene match: 6. Looked up from germline, CDR1 is SNHLY and CDR2 is FYNNEI. The CDR3 protein is CASSAGQAISPLHF. CDR3 nucleotides: TGTGCCAGCAGTGCCGGACAGGCGATTTCACCCCTCCACTTT.

The V gene is TRBV11-2, the J gene TRBJ1-3, with 9 positions matching TRBD1. The ends lost 4 bases at V and 5 bases at J; junction bases unmatched: 6. The length of the CDR3 is 15 residues. Germline assignment: CDR1 SGHAT and CDR2 FQNNGV. This chain's CDR3 is CASSSGTGIRNTIYF. CDR3 DNA: TGTGCCAGCAGCTCGGGGACAGGGATTAGAAACACCATATATTTT.

The genes are TRBV25-1 and TRBJ2-3, with 8 bases matching TRBD1. CDR1 and CDR2 (germline): MGHDK, SYGVNS. This CDR3 region has 14 residues. J lost 2 bases, V lost 9 bases, and 7 bases had no gene match. DNA for the CDR3: TGTGCCAGTCAGGGGGCTCAGTTCACAGATACGCAGTATTTT. It codes for CASQGAQFTDTQYF.

The chain uses TRBV3-1 (or the pseudogene TRBV3-2) and TRBJ2-7, with D possibly matching TRBD2 (5 bases). The ends were cut back, 5 bases at V and 1 base at J, with 12 bases in the middle. CDR3 length equals 14 residues. Germline CDR1 is LGHDT and CDR2 is YNNKEL (reference sequence). The CDR3 DNA reads TGTGCCAGCAGCTGGGCGGGTGGTTCCTACGAGCAGTACTTC. It encodes CASSWAGGSYEQYF.

V gene TRBV9 combines with J gene TRBJ1-1; D perhaps matches TRBD1 (6 bases). This CDR3 comprises 14 residues. Per the germline V gene, CDR1 is SGDLS and CDR2 is YYNGEE. V was cut by 0 bases and J by 4 bases, with 10 bases left in between. The CDR3 spells CASSVVTGITEAFF. The CDR3 coding sequence is TGTGCCAGCAGCGTAGTGACAGGAATCACTGAAGCTTTCTTT.

This clone was found a few times. The chain has TRBV5-1 and TRBJ2-2, with 9 bases fitting TRBD2. The V segment lost 0 bases and the J segment 7 bases; nucleotides outside the gene matches: 7. The germline gives CDR1 SGHRS, CDR2 YFSETQ. This CDR3 has 16 amino acids. CDR3 in DNA: TGCGCCAGCAGCTTGGACCACCAGCGGGGGGACGGGGAGCTGTTTTTT. This codes for CASSLDHQRGDGELFF.

This clone was counted between two and nine times. The V and J genes are TRBV5-1 and TRBJ2-5; 11 bases are a match to TRBD2. Trimming removed 0 bases from V and 1 base from J; junction bases left unmatched: 2. The germline CDR1 and CDR2 sequences are SGHRS and YFSETQ. CDR3 length: 16 amino acids. The CDR3 bases are TGCGCCAGCAGCTTGGGACTAGCGGGGACCCAAGAGACCCAGTACTTC. Translated: CASSLGLAGTQETQYF.

The rearrangement links TRBV10-1 to TRBJ2-2; TRBD1 matches 9 bases. Germline CDR1 WNHNN, CDR2 SYGVQD (reference sequence). CDR3 length: 16 residues. Unmatched junction bases numbered 11, after V lost 6 bases and J lost 6 bases. The CDR3 is CASSAPGTGLPGELFF. In nucleotides, the CDR3 is TGCGCCAGCAGCGCCCCTGGGACAGGGTTACCCGGGGAGCTGTTTTTT.

The rearrangement links TRBV5-1 to TRBJ1-2; 10 positions match TRBD1. This CDR3 spans 17 amino acids. The V gene end was trimmed by 4 bases and the J gene end by 8 bases; junction bases not matched to a gene: 17. CDR1 SGHRS and CDR2 YFSETQ come from the germline V gene. In DNA form, the CDR3 reads TGCGCCAGCAGCGCCTCCCCGGGACAGGGGACCGTGGAGGGCTACACCTTC. It encodes CASSASPGQGTVEGYTF.

The chain joins TRBV4-1 to TRBJ2-1; D call uncertain. Trimming left V 1 base short and J 1 base short, with 8 bases between. CDR3 size: 15 residues. Germline V lookup: CDR1 MGHRA, CDR2 YSYEKL. CDR3 sequence (DNA): TGCGCCAGCAGCCAAGGGTGGCCTTCCTACAATGAGCAGTTCTTC. Translating it yields CASSQGWPSYNEQFF.

The chain joins TRBV7-3 to TRBJ2-3; tentatively, D is TRBD2 (5 bases). Germline CDR1 reads SGHTA; CDR2 reads FQGTGA. The CDR3 spans 15 residues. Trimming removed 5 bases from V and 6 bases from J, with 18 bases in between. The CDR3 DNA reads TGTGCCAGCAGCCCCCCGCCCGGGATGGGTGATACGCAGTATTTT. It translates to CASSPPPGMGDTQYF.

The chain is built from TRBV3-1 (or the pseudogene TRBV3-2) and TRBJ1-2; D might be TRBD1 (6 bases). Trimming removed 1 base from V and 3 bases from J, with 15 bases in between. This CDR3 has 16 amino acids. Germline values: CDR1 LGHDT, CDR2 YNNKEL (reference sequence). The CDR3 DNA reads as TGTGCCAGCAGCCAAGTTAACAGGGTTCAAGACTATGGCTACACCTTC. It yields the protein CASSQVNRVQDYGYTF.

The CDR3 loop reads CASSPGSYQPQHF. Written as DNA, the CDR3 is TGTGCCAGCAGTCCAGGGTCGTATCAGCCCCAGCATTTT. The chain uses TRBV6-5 and TRBJ1-5, with a weak D call TRBD1 (5 bases). The germline gives CDR1 MNHEY, CDR2 SVGAGI. V lost 5 bases, J lost 5 bases, and 10 bases lay in between. The length of the CDR3 is 13 residues.

Regarding this clone: At one of its ends the junction is not consistent with the germline gene, which may arise from a read error. The V call is TRBV7-7, the J call TRBJ2-5, with D perhaps matching TRBD1 (5 bases). Germline values: CDR1 SSHAT, CDR2 FNYEAQ (reference sequence). This CDR3 comprises 14 residues. The CDR3 loop reads CASSLGAVQETQYF. For the CDR3, the DNA is TGTGCTAGCAGCCTAGGGGCAGTCCAAGAGACCCAGTACTTC.

The chain couples TRBV19 to TRBJ2-2; 7 positions match TRBD1. Germline V CDR1 and CDR2: LNHDA, SQIVND (reference sequence). Unmatched junction bases numbered 13, after V lost 6 bases and J lost 6 bases. The CDR3 contains 16 residues. CDR3 region: CASRPQGDGDAGELFF. CDR3 DNA sequence: TGTGCCAGTAGGCCCCAGGGGGACGGAGACGCCGGGGAGCTGTTTTTT.

V usage is TRBV7-6 and J usage is TRBJ2-1; 9 nucleotides agree with TRBD2. The CDR3 spans 14 residues. Trimming took 1 base from V and 8 from J; bases not matched to a gene: 3. Germline V gives CDR1 SGHVS, CDR2 FNYEAQ. The CDR3 sequence: CASSLVIAGDEQFF. CDR3 nucleotides: TGTGCCAGCAGCTTAGTGATAGCGGGGGATGAGCAGTTCTTC.

The chain couples TRBV3-1 (or the pseudogene TRBV3-2) to TRBJ1-2; 10 bases are a match to TRBD1. The CDR3 totals 18 residues. The germline gives CDR1 LGHDT, CDR2 YNNKEL (reference sequence). V lost 0 bases to trimming and J lost 2 bases; unmatched junction nucleotides: 9. As DNA, the CDR3 is TGTGCCAGCAGCCAAGATGAGCGACAGGGGGCTGGAAACTATGGCTACACCTTC. Its protein product is CASSQDERQGAGNYGYTF.

This chain links TRBV3-1 (or the pseudogene TRBV3-2) with TRBJ2-7, with D possibly being TRBD2 (5 bases). The CDR3 extends over 16 amino acids. V lost 1 base and J 0 bases, leaving 13 bases between the germline ends. The germline V gene encodes CDR1 LGHDT and CDR2 YNNKEL (reference sequence). DNA of the CDR3: TGTGCCAGCAGCCAAGGTCTGACGGGGAGCTCCTACGAGCAGTACTTC. This encodes CASSQGLTGSSYEQYF.

The genes are TRBV7-6 and TRBJ2-1; 7 bases are a match to TRBD1. CDR3 size: 17 residues. CDR1 is SGHVS, CDR2 FNYEAQ, per germline. The junction had 15 bases not matched to a gene; V was cut back by 3 bases and J by 7 bases. The CDR3 here is CASSLTQTGPFGNEQFF. The CDR3 DNA is TGTGCCAGCAGCTTGACTCAGACAGGGCCATTTGGAAATGAGCAGTTCTTC.

This rearrangement joins TRBV5-4 to TRBJ2-3; 9 bases are a match to TRBD2. Trimming removed 4 bases from V and 2 bases from J; junction bases left unmatched: 14. This CDR3 contains 18 residues. CDR1 is SGHNT and CDR2 is YYREEE in the germline V gene (reference sequence). The CDR3 loop reads CASSTPGSAGGTTDTQYF. DNA of the CDR3: TGTGCCAGCAGCACCCCAGGTAGTGCGGGGGGGACCACAGATACGCAGTATTTT.

The chain joins TRBV30 to TRBJ1-1; D is unclear. The V gene's germline CDR1 is GTSNPN and CDR2 SVGIG (reference sequence). V lost 0 bases and J lost 0, with 5 bases in between. The CDR3 spans 13 residues. The CDR3 region has the DNA TGTGCCTGGAGTGTACAATTGAACACTGAAGCTTTCTTT. Protein sequence: CAWSVQLNTEAFF. The full variable domain, its missing parts supplied by reference TRBV30 and TRBJ1-1, is SQTIHQWPATLVQPVGSPLSLECTVEGTSNPNLYWYRQAAGRGLQLLFYSVGIGQISSEVPQNLSASRPQDRQFILSSKKLLLSDSGFYLCAWSVQLNTEAFFGQGTRLTVV.

In this sample, this clone turned up a few times. The V call is TRBV20-1, the J call TRBJ1-1; 7 nucleotides match TRBD1. CDR3 size: 12 residues. V gave up 3 bases and J gave up 8 bases; unmatched junction bases: 6. Looked up from germline, CDR1 is DFQATT and CDR2 is SNEGSKA (reference sequence). Written as DNA, the CDR3 is TGCAGTGCTAGTCCGGGACAGATCGAAGCTTTCTTT. It encodes CSASPGQIEAFF.

The chain recombines TRBV2 with TRBJ1-2, with 8 bases matching TRBD1. The germline gives CDR1 SNHLY, CDR2 FYNNEI. There are 17 residues in the CDR3. V shed 4 bases, J shed 7 bases, and the junction held 17 bases outside the gene matches. CDR3 loop: CASSGRGQGRIMAGYTF. CDR3 nucleotide sequence: TGTGCCAGCAGTGGCAGAGGACAGGGCCGAATCATGGCTGGCTACACCTTC.

CDR3 sequence reads: CASSLVGQGVRSVNEKLFF. CDR3 in DNA: TGTGCCAGCAGCTTAGTAGGACAGGGGGTTCGGTCGGTTAATGAAAAACTGTTTTTT. The chain employs TRBV7-8 and TRBJ1-4; 10 nucleotides match TRBD1. CDR3 size: 19 residues. Trimming removed 1 base from V and 4 bases from J; junction bases left unmatched: 12. Germline V gene lookup returns CDR1 SGHVS and CDR2 FQNEAQ.